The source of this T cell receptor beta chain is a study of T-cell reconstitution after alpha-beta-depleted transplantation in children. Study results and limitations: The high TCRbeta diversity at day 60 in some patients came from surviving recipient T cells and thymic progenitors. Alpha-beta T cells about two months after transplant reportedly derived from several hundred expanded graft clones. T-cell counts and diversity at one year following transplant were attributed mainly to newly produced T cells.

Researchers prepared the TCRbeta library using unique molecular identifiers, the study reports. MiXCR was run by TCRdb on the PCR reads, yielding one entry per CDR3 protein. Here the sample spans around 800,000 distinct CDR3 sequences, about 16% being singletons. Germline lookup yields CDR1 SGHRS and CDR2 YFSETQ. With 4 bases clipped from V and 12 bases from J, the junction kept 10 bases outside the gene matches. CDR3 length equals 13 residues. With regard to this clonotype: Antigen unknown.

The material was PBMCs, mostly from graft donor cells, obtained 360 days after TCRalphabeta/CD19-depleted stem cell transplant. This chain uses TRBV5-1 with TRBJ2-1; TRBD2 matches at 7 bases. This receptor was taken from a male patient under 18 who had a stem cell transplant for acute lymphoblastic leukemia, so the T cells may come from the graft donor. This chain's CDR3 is CASSTGRPGGQFF. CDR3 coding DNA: TGCGCCAGCAGCACCGGGAGGCCCGGTGGGCAGTTCTTC.